Each of the 26 T cell receptor beta chains below was sequenced from the same sample in a study of blood T cell repertoires in COVID-19. Generated by immunoSEQ multiplex PCR, the TCRdb table keeps only in-frame clones and is missing some. The sample has 19,000 or so clones, around 82% seen once. The sequenced sample was peripheral blood. Every receptor here comes from a human donor in a cohort sampled during active COVID-19.

The gene calls are TRBV7-2 and TRBJ2-3; TRBD2 aligns across 11 bases. Per the germline V gene, CDR1 is SGHTA and CDR2 is FQGNSA. CDR3 size: 18 residues. After removal of 2 bases from V and 1 base from J, the junction contained 8 bases not matched to a gene. The CDR3 here is CASSLRPPLAGGTDTQYF. The CDR3 nucleotides are TGTGCCAGCAGCTTAAGGCCCCCACTAGCGGGGGGCACAGATACGCAGTATTTT.

This chain's CDR3 is CASTLKTGNTFYGYTF. The CDR3 DNA is TGCGCCAGCACCCTAAAGACAGGGAATACGTTTTATGGCTACACCTTC. V is TRBV5-1 and J is TRBJ1-2, with 7 positions matching TRBD1. From germline, CDR1 is SGHRS and CDR2 YFSETQ. The V segment lost 6 bases and the J segment 5 bases; nucleotides outside the gene matches: 16. This CDR3 has 16 residues. Complete variable domain (other parts from reference TRBV5-1 and TRBJ1-2): KAGVTQTPRYLIKTRGQQVTLSCSPISGHRSVSWYQQTPGQGLQFLFEYFSETQRNKGNFPGRFSGRQFSNSRSEMNVSTLELGDSALYLCASTLKTGNTFYGYTFGSGTRLTVV.

The V call is TRBV24-1, the J call TRBJ2-7; possibly TRBD1 for D (5 bases). CDR3 length: 12 residues. CDR1 KGHDR and CDR2 SFDVKD come from the germline V gene. V lost 7 bases and J lost 6, with 12 bases in between. CDR3 sequence reads: CATRTDSGEQYF. CDR3 bases: TGTGCCACCAGGACAGACAGTGGCGAGCAGTACTTC.

CDR3 coding DNA: TGCAGTGCTAGTCACCGGGACAGCCGGGCCTATGGCTACACCTTC. Translation: CSASHRDSRAYGYTF. V and J are TRBV20-1 and TRBJ1-2; TRBD1 aligns across 7 bases. V was clipped by 3 bases and J by 4 bases; unmatched bases: 11. This CDR3 region has 15 residues. Germline V gene lookup returns CDR1 DFQATT and CDR2 SNEGSKA (reference sequence).

This rearrangement joins TRBV27 to TRBJ1-2; TRBD1 is a possible D gene (5 bases). Trimming took 3 bases from V and 8 from J, leaving 19 bases between them. Germline CDR1 is MNHEY and CDR2 is SMNVEV (reference sequence). This CDR3 contains 15 residues. Here the CDR3 DNA reads TGTGCCAGCAGTTTCCGCCCGGGGGGGGTAGAAGGCTACACCTTC. This sequence encodes CASSFRPGGVEGYTF.

The chain uses TRBV5-1 and TRBJ1-2; D is ambiguous. This CDR3 comprises 15 residues. Per germline, CDR1 SGHRS and CDR2 YFSETQ. The V end was cut by 2 bases, the J end by 3 bases, with 14 bases between. CDR3 protein: CASSLGWSTDYGYTF. CDR3 nucleotide sequence: TGCGCCAGCAGCTTAGGTTGGAGCACCGACTATGGCTACACCTTC.

The chain carries TRBV10-3 and TRBJ1-5, with a weak D call TRBD1 (6 bases). The CDR3 is 15 amino acids. V dropped 7 bases and J dropped 0 bases, with 13 bases sitting between them. Germline values: CDR1 ENHRY, CDR2 SYGVKD. CDR3 amino acids: CAIKQGENSNQPQHF. CDR3 sequence (DNA): TGTGCCATCAAACAGGGAGAAAATAGCAATCAGCCCCAGCATTTT.

This sequence joins TRBV27 and TRBJ2-1; D unclear. Trimming shortened V by 6 bases and J by 8 bases, and 8 bases separated the two germline ends. This CDR3 is 11 amino acids long. Germline lookup yields CDR1 MNHEY and CDR2 SMNVEV (reference sequence). The CDR3 here is CASRAFDEQFF. CDR3 DNA: TGTGCCAGCAGGGCTTTCGATGAGCAGTTCTTC.

The J gene is TRBJ2-6, the V gene TRBV10-3; D is uncertain. The germline V and J ends were trimmed by 10 bases and 2 bases, with 12 bases remaining between them. This CDR3 is 14 amino acids long. Germline lookup yields CDR1 ENHRY and CDR2 SYGVKD. CDR3 amino acids: CASHNQAGANVLTF. CDR3 coding DNA: TGTGCCAGCCACAACCAGGCTGGGGCCAACGTCCTGACTTTC.

The chain links TRBV5-6 to TRBJ2-6, with D unresolved. This CDR3 is 14 amino acids long. Trimming pared 3 bases from V and 0 bases from J, leaving 4 bases between. The germline CDR1 and CDR2 sequences are SGHDT and YYEEEE. The CDR3 DNA is TGTGCCAGCAGCTCCGTCTCTGGGGCCAACGTCCTGACTTTC. Translation: CASSSVSGANVLTF.

This rearrangement joins TRBV7-7 to TRBJ2-5; the match to TRBD2 covers 15 bases. CDR1 SSHAT and CDR2 FNYEAQ come from the germline V gene (reference sequence). The CDR3 runs to 15 residues. CDR3 DNA: TGTGCTAGCGGGACTAGCGGGGGGCAGGCGGGGACCCAGTACTTC. Translated: CASGTSGGQAGTQYF.

The rearrangement uses TRBV6-6 and TRBJ2-2, with 7 positions matching TRBD1. The germline gives CDR1 MNHNY, CDR2 SVGAGI (reference sequence). J was trimmed by 4 bases and V by 5 bases; bases with no gene match: 7. This CDR3 comprises 15 residues. Written as DNA, the CDR3 is TGTGCCAGCAGTAATCGACAGGGCCGCACCGGGGAGCTGTTTTTT. Protein: CASSNRQGRTGELFF.

The chain links TRBV18 to TRBJ2-7, with 7 bases identical to TRBD1. The CDR3 sequence is 13 residues long. Germline CDR1 is KGHSH and CDR2 is LQKENI. V lost 5 bases, J lost 3 bases, and 4 bases stayed unmatched. The CDR3: CASSGGQDYEQYF. The CDR3 nucleotides read TGTGCCAGCTCAGGTGGACAGGACTACGAGCAGTACTTC.

The chain carries TRBV12-3 or TRBV12-4 and TRBJ2-7, with TRBD1 as a possible D gene (6 bases). V lost 6 bases, J lost 8 bases, and 17 bases lay in between. The CDR3 runs to 13 residues. CDR3 coding DNA: TGTGCCAGCAGATCCACTACAGGGAATAAGCAGTACTTC. Translating it yields CASRSTTGNKQYF.

The CDR3 loop reads CAWSYSSGYTF. CDR3 sequence (DNA): TGTGCCTGGAGTTATAGCAGTGGCTACACCTTC. The chain has TRBV30 and TRBJ1-2, with D unclear. The CDR3 length is 11 residues. V lost 2 bases to trimming and J lost 7 bases, with 8 bases between them. Germline CDR1 GTSNPN, CDR2 SVGIG (reference sequence).

This chain connects TRBV27 to TRBJ2-7, with D perhaps TRBD2 (5 bases). The ends were cut back, 2 bases at V and 7 bases at J, with 15 bases in the middle. CDR1 and CDR2 (germline): MNHEY, SMNVEV (reference sequence). The CDR3 covers 14 residues. The CDR3 is CASSLPGNSREQYF. For the CDR3, the DNA is TGTGCCAGCAGTTTACCCGGGAACTCTAGGGAGCAGTACTTC.

CDR3 in DNA: TGTGCCAGCAGCGTAGGGACAGCACGGGTTCCAGGTACGCAGTATTTT. This sequence encodes CASSVGTARVPGTQYF. This chain links TRBV9 with TRBJ2-3, with D perhaps TRBD1 (6 bases). This CDR3 has 16 residues. Deletions cut 0 bases from V and 8 bases from J, with 19 bases between. The germline gives CDR1 SGDLS, CDR2 YYNGEE.

CDR3 sequence reads: CASSTGSSTYEQYF. The CDR3 DNA reads TGTGCCAGCAGCACCGGTTCTAGTACCTACGAGCAGTACTTC. The J gene is TRBJ2-7, the V gene TRBV11-2; the D is unclear. The CDR3 consists of 14 residues. V was pared by 5 bases and J by 2 bases, with 13 bases between. The germline CDR1 and CDR2 sequences are SGHAT and FQNNGV.

This chain links TRBV6-5 with TRBJ2-5, with a weak D call TRBD1 (6 bases). The germline V gene has CDR1 MNHEY and CDR2 SVGAGI. The CDR3 has 16 residues. Deletions cut 2 bases from V and 5 bases from J, with 18 bases between. The CDR3 protein is CASSYGNRAYGETQYF. CDR3 coding DNA: TGTGCCAGCAGTTACGGGAACAGGGCATATGGGGAGACCCAGTACTTC.

J is TRBJ2-1 and V is TRBV2; 9 bases are a match to TRBD2. Germline lookup yields CDR1 SNHLY and CDR2 FYNNEI. The J segment lost 6 bases and the V segment lost 0 bases, leaving 9 bases of the junction unmatched. The CDR3 spans 17 residues. CDR3 in amino acids: CASSEAQGLAYFNEQFF. The CDR3 DNA is TGTGCCAGCAGTGAAGCGCAAGGACTAGCGTACTTCAATGAGCAGTTCTTC. Complete variable domain (other parts from reference TRBV2 and TRBJ2-1): EPEVTQTPSHQVTQMGQEVILRCVPISNHLYFYWYRQILGQKVEFLVSFYNNEISEKSEIFDDQFSVERPDGSNFTLKIRSTKLEDSAMYFCASSEAQGLAYFNEQFFGPGTRLTVL.

The genes are TRBV5-4 and TRBJ2-2, with 9 nucleotides matching TRBD1. From germline, CDR1 is SGHNT and CDR2 YYREEE (reference sequence). The junction had 10 bases not matched to a gene; V was cut back by 4 bases and J by 6 bases. CDR3 length: 16 amino acids. The chain's CDR3 is CASSQPGQGPPGELFF. The CDR3 coding sequence is TGTGCCAGCAGCCAACCGGGACAGGGACCCCCCGGGGAGCTGTTTTTT.

This chain connects TRBV30 to TRBJ1-6; weak D call: TRBD1 (6 bases). Trimming removed 0 bases from V and 7 bases from J, with 13 bases in between. The germline V gene has CDR1 GTSNPN and CDR2 SVGIG (reference sequence). The CDR3 is 15 amino acids. CDR3 in DNA: TGTGCCTGGAGTGTACGAACAGGGCCCAATTCACCCCTCCACTTT. Its protein product is CAWSVRTGPNSPLHF.

The table lists this clone with a count of one. The chain uses TRBV19 and TRBJ2-1; 10 bases map to TRBD2. Germline V gene lookup returns CDR1 LNHDA and CDR2 SQIVND (reference sequence). The V gene end was trimmed by 4 bases and the J gene end by 4 bases; junction bases not matched to a gene: 13. The CDR3 sequence is 18 residues long. The CDR3 region is CASSSRPLAGGGYNEQFF. In nucleotides, the CDR3 is TGTGCCAGTAGTAGCCGCCCATTAGCGGGGGGCGGATACAATGAGCAGTTCTTC.

The chain has TRBV10-3 and TRBJ1-1; D unclear. CDR1 and CDR2 (germline): ENHRY, SYGVKD. The CDR3 extends over 13 amino acids. Trimming pared 6 bases from V and 0 bases from J, leaving 8 bases between. The CDR3, as DNA: TGTGCCATCAGAGACACAGTGAACACTGAAGCTTTCTTT. Translation gives CAIRDTVNTEAFF.

This chain links TRBV7-7 with TRBJ2-5; 8 nucleotides match TRBD2. The CDR3 is 14 residues long. The germline CDR1 and CDR2 sequences are SSHAT and FNYEAQ (reference sequence). V lost 5 bases, J lost 5 bases, and 7 bases stayed unmatched. CDR3 nucleotide sequence: TGTGCCAGCAGCACCTCGGGGGGGCAGGAGACCCAGTACTTC. This codes for CASSTSGGQETQYF. Supplemented by reference TRBV7-7 and TRBJ2-5, the full variable domain reads GAGVSQSPRYKVTKRGQDVTLRCDPISSHATLYWYQQALGQGPEFLTYFNYEAQPDKSGLPSDRFSAERPEGSISTLTIQRTEQRDSAMYRCASSTSGGQETQYFGPGTRLLVL.

The chain has TRBV5-1 and TRBJ1-1; 8 bases align to TRBD1. CDR1 and CDR2 (germline): SGHRS, YFSETQ. J gave up 0 bases and V 7 bases, and 11 bases lay outside the gene matches. The CDR3 is 16 amino acids. This CDR3 reads CASGGTGGNMNTEAFF. Written as DNA, the CDR3 is TGCGCCAGCGGAGGGACAGGAGGGAATATGAACACTGAAGCTTTCTTT.